This T cell receptor (beta chain) is drawn from a study of cytomegalovirus exposure and HLA in healthy donors. This PCR relied on a set of 60 Vbeta primers and 13 Jbeta primers. Sequencing was performed with immunoSEQ multiplex PCR; in TCRdb, only in-frame clones are kept and a portion is missing. The sample has approximately 120,000 clones, roughly 76% seen once. The CDR3 runs to 15 residues. The germline CDR1 and CDR2 sequences are MDHEN and SYDVKM. The junction had 13 bases not matched to a gene; V was cut back by 7 bases and J by 7 bases. This chain joins TRBV28 and TRBJ1-2; 9 nucleotides agree with TRBD1. The clonotype comes from a woman in her thirties or forties in good health and CMV-seropositive. The specimen sequenced was PBMCs. The CDR3 DNA reads TGTGCCAGCACCCCCCATTTGGGACAGGGAAGTGGCTACACCTTC. The encoded protein is CASTPHLGQGSGYTF.